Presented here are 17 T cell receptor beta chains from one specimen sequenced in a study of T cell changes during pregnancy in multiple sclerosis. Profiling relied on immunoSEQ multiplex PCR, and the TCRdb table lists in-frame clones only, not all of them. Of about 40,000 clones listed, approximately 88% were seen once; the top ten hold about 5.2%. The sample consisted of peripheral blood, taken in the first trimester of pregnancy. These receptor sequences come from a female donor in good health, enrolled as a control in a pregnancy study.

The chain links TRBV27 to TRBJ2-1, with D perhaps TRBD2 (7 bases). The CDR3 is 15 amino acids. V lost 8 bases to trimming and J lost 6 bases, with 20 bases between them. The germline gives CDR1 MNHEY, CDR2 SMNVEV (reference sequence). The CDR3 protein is CASLSFPGGPNEQFF. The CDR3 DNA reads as TGTGCCAGCCTTTCTTTCCCCGGGGGGCCCAATGAGCAGTTCTTC.

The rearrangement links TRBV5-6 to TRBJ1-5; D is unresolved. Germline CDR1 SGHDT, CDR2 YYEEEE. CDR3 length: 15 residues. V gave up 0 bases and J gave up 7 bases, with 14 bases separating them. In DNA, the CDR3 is TGTGCCAGCAGCTTGGCTAGGTCTGGAGACCAGCCCCAGCATTTT. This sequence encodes CASSLARSGDQPQHF.

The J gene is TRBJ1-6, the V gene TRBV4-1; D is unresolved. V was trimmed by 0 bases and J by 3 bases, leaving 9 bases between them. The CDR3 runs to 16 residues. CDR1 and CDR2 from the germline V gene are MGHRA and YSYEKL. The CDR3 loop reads CASSQDEQIYNSPLHF. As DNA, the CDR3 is TGCGCCAGCAGCCAAGATGAACAGATCTATAATTCACCCCTCCACTTT.

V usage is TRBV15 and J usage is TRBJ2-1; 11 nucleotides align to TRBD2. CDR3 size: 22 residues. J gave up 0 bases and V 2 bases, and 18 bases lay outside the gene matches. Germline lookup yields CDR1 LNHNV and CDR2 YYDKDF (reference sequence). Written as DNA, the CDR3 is TGTGCCACCAGCAGAAACCCAGGGGGACTAGCGGCCTTCTTGAGCTCCTACAATGAGCAGTTCTTC. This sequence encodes CATSRNPGGLAAFLSSYNEQFF.

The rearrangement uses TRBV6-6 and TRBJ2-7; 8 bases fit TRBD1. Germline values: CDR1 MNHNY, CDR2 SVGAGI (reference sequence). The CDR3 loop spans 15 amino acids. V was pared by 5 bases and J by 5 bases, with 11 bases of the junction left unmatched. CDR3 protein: CASSHTGQASHEQYF. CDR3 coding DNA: TGTGCCAGCAGTCACACGGGACAGGCTTCCCACGAGCAGTACTTC.

This CDR3 reads CASSSTGSGNTIYF. The CDR3 nucleotides are TGTGCCAGCAGTTCGACAGGGTCTGGAAACACCATATATTTT. V is TRBV6-5 and J is TRBJ1-3; TRBD1 matches 7 bases. This CDR3 spans 14 amino acids. V lost 4 bases, J lost 1 base, and 1 base stayed unmatched. Germline-derived CDR1 and CDR2 are MNHEY and SVGAGI.

In nucleotides, the CDR3 is TGTGCCAGCAGCCTATGGAATGAGCAGTTCTTC. This encodes CASSLWNEQFF. This sequence joins TRBV28 and TRBJ2-1; D is undetermined. CDR3 length: 11 residues. Germline lookup yields CDR1 MDHEN and CDR2 SYDVKM. V gave up 6 bases and J gave up 7 bases, with 7 bases separating them. Supplemented by reference TRBV28 and TRBJ2-1, the full variable domain reads DVKVTQSSRYLVKRTGEKVFLECVQDMDHENMFWYRQDPGLGLRLIYFSYDVKMKEKGDIPEGYSVSREKKERFSLILESASTNQTSMYLCASSLWNEQFFGPGTRLTVL.

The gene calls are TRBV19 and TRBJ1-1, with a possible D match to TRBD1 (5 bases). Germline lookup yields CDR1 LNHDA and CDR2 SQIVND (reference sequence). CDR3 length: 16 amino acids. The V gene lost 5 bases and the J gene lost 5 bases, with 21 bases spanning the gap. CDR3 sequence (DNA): TGTGCCAGTAGTCCTCCAAGGAGGGGCAGAGGAACTGAAGCTTTCTTT. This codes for CASSPPRRGRGTEAFF. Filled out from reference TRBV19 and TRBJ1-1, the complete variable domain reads DGGITQSPKYLFRKEGQNVTLSCEQNLNHDAMYWYRQDPGQGLRLIYYSQIVNDFQKGDIAEGYSVSREKKESFPLTVTSAQKNPTAFYLCASSPPRRGRGTEAFFGQGTRLTVV.

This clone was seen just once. The CDR3 protein is CASSYDRGGIEQYF. The CDR3 nucleotides are TGTGCCAGCAGTTACGACAGGGGAGGTATCGAGCAGTACTTC. The J gene is TRBJ2-7, the V gene TRBV6-6; 8 nucleotides match TRBD1. CDR3 length: 14 residues. Germline V CDR1 and CDR2: MNHNY, SVGAGI (reference sequence). After removal of 2 bases from V and 6 bases from J, the junction contained 6 bases not matched to a gene.

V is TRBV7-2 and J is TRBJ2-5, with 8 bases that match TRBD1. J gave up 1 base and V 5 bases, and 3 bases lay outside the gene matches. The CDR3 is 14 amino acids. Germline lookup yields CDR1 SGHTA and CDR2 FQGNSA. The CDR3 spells CASSMTGAQETQYF. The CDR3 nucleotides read TGTGCCAGCAGCATGACAGGGGCCCAAGAGACCCAGTACTTC.

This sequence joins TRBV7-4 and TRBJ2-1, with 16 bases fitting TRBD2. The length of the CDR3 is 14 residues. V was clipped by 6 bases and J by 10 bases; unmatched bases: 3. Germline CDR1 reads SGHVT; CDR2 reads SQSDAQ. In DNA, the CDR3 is TGTGCCAGCAGTGGGACTAGCGGGAGGGGGGAGCAGTTCTTC. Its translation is CASSGTSGRGEQFF.

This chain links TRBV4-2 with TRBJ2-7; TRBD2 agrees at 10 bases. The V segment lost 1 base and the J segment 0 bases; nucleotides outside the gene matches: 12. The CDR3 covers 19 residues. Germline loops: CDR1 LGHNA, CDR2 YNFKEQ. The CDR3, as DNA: TGTGCCAGCAGCCAAGGAGGGGCTAGCGGGAGCGGGAGCTCCTACGAGCAGTACTTC. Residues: CASSQGGASGSGSSYEQYF.

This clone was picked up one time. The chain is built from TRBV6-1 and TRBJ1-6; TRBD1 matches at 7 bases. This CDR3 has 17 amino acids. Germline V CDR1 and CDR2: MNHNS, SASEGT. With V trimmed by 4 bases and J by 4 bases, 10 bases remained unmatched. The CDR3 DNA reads TGTGCCAGCAGTGCCGCCGGGACAGACGTGTATAATTCACCCCTCCACTTT. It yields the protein CASSAAGTDVYNSPLHF.

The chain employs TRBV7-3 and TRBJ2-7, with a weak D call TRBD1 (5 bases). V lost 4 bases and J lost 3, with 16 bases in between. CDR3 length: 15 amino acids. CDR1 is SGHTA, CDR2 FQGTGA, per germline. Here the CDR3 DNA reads TGTGCCAGCAGCTCTCCAGGGTCCCCCAACTACGAGCAGTACTTC. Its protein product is CASSSPGSPNYEQYF.

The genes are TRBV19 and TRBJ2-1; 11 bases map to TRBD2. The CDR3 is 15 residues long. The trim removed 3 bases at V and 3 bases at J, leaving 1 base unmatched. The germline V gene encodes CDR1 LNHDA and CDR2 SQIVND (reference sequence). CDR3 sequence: CASSMGLADYNEQFF. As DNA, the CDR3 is TGTGCCAGTAGTATGGGACTAGCGGACTACAATGAGCAGTTCTTC.

The CDR3 here is CAWRGQGFAKAFF. CDR3 DNA: TGTGCCTGGAGGGGACAGGGTTTTGCTAAAGCTTTCTTT. The rearrangement links TRBV30 to TRBJ1-1, with TRBD1 identical over 9 bases. Germline CDR1 GTSNPN, CDR2 SVGIG (reference sequence). This CDR3 is 13 amino acids long. V dropped 3 bases and J dropped 9; count of bases not matched to a gene: 8.

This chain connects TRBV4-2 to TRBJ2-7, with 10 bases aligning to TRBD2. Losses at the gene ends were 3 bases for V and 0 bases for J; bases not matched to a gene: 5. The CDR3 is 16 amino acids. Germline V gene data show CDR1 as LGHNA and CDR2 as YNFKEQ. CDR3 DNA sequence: TGTGCCAGCAGCCAGGCCGGACTAGCGGCCTCCTACGAGCAGTACTTC. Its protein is CASSQAGLAASYEQYF.